This T cell receptor beta chain was sequenced for a study of cytomegalovirus exposure and HLA in healthy donors. Overall study: The platform used for the 100 to 150 validation repertoires matched that of the approximately 620 first-cohort repertoires, a later analysis reported. Broader study findings: The CMV antigen specificity of a few CMV-associated chains was confirmed through in vitro analysis.

As for this clone: Antigen unknown.

Germline lookup yields CDR1 LNHDA and CDR2 SQIVND (reference sequence). The CDR3 covers 15 residues. V dropped 3 bases and J dropped 8; count of bases not matched to a gene: 8. Assay used: immunoSEQ multiplex PCR; TCRdb lists only in-frame clones, some missing. Of some 270,000 clones listed, 80% to 90% are singletons. The specimen was PBMCs. The chain links TRBV19 to TRBJ2-3, with 10 positions matching TRBD2. The clonotype was recovered from a young woman in good health and CMV-seronegative. The CDR3 bases are TGTGCCAGTAGTATTTCGGCCAGCGGGGGGGTTACGCAGTATTTT. This sequence encodes CASSISASGGVTQYF.